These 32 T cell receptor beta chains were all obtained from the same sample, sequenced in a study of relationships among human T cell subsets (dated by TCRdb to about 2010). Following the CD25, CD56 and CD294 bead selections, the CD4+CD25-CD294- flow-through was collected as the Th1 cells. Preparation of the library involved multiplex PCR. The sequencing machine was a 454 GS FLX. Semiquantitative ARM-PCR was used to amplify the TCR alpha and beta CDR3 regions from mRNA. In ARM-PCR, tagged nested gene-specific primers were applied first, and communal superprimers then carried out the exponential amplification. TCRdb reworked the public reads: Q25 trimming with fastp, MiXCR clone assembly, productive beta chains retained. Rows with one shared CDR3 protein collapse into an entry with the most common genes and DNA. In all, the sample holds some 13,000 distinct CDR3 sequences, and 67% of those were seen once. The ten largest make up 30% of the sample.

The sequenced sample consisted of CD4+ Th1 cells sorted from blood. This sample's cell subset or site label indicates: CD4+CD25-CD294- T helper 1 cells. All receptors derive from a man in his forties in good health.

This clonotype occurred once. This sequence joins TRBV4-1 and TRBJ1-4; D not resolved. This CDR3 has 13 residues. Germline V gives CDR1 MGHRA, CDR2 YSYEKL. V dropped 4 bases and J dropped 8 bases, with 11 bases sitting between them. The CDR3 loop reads CASSLTRREKLFF. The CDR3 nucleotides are TGCGCCAGCAGCCTTACCAGGCGAGAAAAACTGTTTTTT.

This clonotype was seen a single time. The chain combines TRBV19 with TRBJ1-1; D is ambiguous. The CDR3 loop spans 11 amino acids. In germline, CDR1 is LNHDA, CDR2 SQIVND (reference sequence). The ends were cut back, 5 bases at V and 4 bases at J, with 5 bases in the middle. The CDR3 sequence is CASSLSTEAFF. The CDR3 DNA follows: TGTGCCAGTAGTCTAAGCACTGAAGCTTTCTTT.

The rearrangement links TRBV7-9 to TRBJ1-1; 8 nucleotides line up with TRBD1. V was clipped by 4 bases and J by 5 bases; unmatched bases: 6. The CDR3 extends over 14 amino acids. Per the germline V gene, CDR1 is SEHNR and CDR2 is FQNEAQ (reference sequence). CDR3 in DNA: TGTGCCAGCAGCTGGGGACAGGTCTCTACTGAAGCTTTCTTT. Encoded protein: CASSWGQVSTEAFF.

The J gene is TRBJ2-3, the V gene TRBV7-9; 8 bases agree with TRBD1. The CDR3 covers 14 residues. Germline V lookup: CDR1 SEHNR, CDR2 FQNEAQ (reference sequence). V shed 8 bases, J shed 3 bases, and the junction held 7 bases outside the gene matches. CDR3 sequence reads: CASLGQGGTDTQYF. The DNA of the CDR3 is TGTGCCAGCTTAGGACAGGGCGGGACAGATACGCAGTATTTT. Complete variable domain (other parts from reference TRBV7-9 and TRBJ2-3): DTGVSQNPRHKITKRGQNVTFRCDPISEHNRLYWYRQTLGQGPEFLTYFQNEAQLEKSRLLSDRFSAERPKGSFSTLEIQRTEQGDSAMYLCASLGQGGTDTQYFGPGTRLTVL.

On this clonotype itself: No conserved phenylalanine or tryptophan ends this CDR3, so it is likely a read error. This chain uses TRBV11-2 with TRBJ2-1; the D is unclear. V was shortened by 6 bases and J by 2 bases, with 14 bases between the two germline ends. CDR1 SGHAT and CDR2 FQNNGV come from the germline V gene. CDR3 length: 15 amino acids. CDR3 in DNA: TGTGCCAGCAGTCCCACCTCCCTCGCCTACAATGAGCAGTTCCTC. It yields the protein CASSPTSLAYNEQFL.

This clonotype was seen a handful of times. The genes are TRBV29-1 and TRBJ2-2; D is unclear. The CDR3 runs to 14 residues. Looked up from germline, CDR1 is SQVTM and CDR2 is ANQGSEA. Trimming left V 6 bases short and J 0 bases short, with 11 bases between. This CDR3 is CSVLTDANTGELFF. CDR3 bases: TGCAGCGTCCTGACGGACGCGAACACCGGGGAGCTGTTTTTT.

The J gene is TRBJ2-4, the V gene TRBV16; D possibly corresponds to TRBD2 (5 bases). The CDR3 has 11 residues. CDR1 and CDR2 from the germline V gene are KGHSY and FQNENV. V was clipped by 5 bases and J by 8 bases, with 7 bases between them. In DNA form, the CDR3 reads TGTGCCAGCAGCGGGCGGGACATTCAGTACTTC. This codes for CASSGRDIQYF.

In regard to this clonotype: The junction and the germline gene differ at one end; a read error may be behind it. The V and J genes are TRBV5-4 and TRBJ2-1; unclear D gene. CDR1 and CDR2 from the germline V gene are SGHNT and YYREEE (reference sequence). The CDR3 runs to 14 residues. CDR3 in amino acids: CASSLQYLVSEQFF. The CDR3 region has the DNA TGCGCCAGCAGCTTGCAATACCTAGTATCTGAGCAGTTCTTC.

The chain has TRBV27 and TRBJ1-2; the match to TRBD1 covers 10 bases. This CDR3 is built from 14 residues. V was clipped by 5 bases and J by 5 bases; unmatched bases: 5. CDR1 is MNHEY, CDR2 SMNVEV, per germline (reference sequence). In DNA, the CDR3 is TGTGCCAGCAGTCTGACGGGACAGGGGTATGGCTACACCTTC. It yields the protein CASSLTGQGYGYTF.

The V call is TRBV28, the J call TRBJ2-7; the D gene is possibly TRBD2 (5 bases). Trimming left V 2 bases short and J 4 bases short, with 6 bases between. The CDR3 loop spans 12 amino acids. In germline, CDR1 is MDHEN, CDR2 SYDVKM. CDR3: CASSLAGYEQYF. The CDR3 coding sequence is TGTGCCAGCAGTTTAGCGGGTTACGAGCAGTACTTC.

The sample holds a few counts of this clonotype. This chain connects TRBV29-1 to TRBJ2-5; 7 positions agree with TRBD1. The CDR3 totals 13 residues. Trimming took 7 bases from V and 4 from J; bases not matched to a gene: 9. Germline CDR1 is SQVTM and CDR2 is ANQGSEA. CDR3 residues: CSGDSGSSETQYF. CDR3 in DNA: TGCAGCGGGGACAGTGGGTCGTCAGAGACCCAGTACTTC.

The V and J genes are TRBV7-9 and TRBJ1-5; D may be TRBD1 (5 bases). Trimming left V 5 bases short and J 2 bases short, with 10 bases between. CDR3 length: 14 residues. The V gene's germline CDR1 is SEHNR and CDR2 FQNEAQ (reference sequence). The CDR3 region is CASSPAGGNQPQHF. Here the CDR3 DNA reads TGTGCCAGCAGCCCGGCGGGGGGCAATCAGCCCCAGCATTTT. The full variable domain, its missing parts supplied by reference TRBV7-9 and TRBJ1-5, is DTGVSQNPRHKITKRGQNVTFRCDPISEHNRLYWYRQTLGQGPEFLTYFQNEAQLEKSRLLSDRFSAERPKGSFSTLEIQRTEQGDSAMYLCASSPAGGNQPQHFGDGTRLSIL.

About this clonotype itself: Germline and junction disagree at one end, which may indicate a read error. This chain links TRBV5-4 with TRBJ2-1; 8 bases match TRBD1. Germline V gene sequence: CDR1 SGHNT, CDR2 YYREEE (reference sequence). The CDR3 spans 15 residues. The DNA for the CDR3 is TGCGCCAGCAGCTTGTATCAGGGGGCTAGTAATGAGCAGTTCTTC. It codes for CASSLYQGASNEQFF.

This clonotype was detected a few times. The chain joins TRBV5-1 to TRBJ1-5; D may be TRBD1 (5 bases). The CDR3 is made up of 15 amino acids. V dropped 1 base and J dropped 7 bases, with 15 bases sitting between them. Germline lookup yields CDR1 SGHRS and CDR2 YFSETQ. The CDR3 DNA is TGCGCCAGCAGCTTGACCGGGACTCCGGGGCAGCCCCAGCATTTT. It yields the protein CASSLTGTPGQPQHF.

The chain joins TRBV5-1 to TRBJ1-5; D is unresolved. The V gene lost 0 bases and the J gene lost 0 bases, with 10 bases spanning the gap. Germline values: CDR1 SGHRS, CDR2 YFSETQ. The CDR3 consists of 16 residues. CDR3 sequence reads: CASSLGGMDSNQPQHF. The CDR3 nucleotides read TGCGCCAGCAGCTTGGGAGGGATGGATAGCAATCAGCCCCAGCATTTT.

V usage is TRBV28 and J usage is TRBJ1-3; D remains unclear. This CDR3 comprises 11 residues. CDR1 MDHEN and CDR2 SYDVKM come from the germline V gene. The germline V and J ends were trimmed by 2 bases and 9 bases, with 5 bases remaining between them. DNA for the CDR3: TGTGCCAGCAGTTTAAGTGCCACCATATATTTT. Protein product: CASSLSATIYF.

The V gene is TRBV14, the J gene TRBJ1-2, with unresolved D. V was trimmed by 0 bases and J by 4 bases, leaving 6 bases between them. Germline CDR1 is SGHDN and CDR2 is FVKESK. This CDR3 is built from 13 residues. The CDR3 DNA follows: TGTGCCAGCAGCCAAGATAGCATCTATGGCTACACCTTC. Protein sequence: CASSQDSIYGYTF.

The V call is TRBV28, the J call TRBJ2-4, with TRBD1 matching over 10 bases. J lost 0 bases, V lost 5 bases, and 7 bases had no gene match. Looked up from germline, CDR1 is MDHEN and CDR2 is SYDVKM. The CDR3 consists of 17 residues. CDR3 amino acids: CASSPLTGGLAKNIQYF. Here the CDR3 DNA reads TGTGCCAGCAGTCCCTTGACAGGGGGCCTAGCCAAAAACATTCAGTACTTC.

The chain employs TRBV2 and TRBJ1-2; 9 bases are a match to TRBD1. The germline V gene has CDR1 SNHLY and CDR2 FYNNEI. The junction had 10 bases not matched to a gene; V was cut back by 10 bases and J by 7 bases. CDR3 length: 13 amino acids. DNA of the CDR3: TGTGCCACCTTCCACGGACAGGGGTTTGGCTACACCTTC. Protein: CATFHGQGFGYTF.

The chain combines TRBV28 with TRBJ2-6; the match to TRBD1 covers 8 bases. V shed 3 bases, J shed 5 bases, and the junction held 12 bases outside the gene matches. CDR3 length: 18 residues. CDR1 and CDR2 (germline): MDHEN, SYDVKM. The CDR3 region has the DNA TGTGCCAGCAGTTTTGGAGGCCAGGGGGCAAGAAGGGCCAACGTCCTGACTTTC. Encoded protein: CASSFGGQGARRANVLTF.

In DNA form, the CDR3 reads TGTGCCAGCAGTTTTTTCTCCGGGACAGCGAACACCGGGGAGCTGTTTTTT. Residues: CASSFFSGTANTGELFF. The gene calls are TRBV27 and TRBJ2-2; TRBD1 matches at 7 bases. Germline V gene data show CDR1 as MNHEY and CDR2 as SMNVEV (reference sequence). The CDR3 is 17 residues long. V was clipped by 3 bases and J by 0 bases; unmatched bases: 7.

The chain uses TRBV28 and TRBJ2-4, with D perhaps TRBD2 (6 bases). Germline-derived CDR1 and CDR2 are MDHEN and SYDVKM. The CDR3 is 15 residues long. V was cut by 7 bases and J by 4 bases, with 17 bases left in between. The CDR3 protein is CASTPGSGGKNIQYF. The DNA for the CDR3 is TGTGCCAGCACCCCCGGGAGCGGAGGAAAAAACATTCAGTACTTC.

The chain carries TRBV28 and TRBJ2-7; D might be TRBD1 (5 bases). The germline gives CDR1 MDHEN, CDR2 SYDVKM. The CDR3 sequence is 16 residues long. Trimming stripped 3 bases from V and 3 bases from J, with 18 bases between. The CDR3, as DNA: TGTGCCAGCAGTTTTTCGGGCCCACCAGGGATCTACGAGCAGTACTTC. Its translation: CASSFSGPPGIYEQYF.

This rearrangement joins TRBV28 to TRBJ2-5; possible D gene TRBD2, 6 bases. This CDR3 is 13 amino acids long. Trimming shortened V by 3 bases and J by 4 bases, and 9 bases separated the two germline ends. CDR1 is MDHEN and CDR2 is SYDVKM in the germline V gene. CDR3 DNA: TGTGCCAGCAGTTTTTCGGGAGTAGAGACCCAGTACTTC. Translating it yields CASSFSGVETQYF.

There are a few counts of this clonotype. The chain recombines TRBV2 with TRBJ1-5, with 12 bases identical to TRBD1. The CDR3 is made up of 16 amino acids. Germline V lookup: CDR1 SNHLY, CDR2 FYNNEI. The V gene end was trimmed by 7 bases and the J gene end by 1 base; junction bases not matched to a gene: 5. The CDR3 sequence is CASTGTGGSSNQPQHF. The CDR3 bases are TGTGCCAGCACCGGGACAGGGGGCTCCAGCAATCAGCCCCAGCATTTT.

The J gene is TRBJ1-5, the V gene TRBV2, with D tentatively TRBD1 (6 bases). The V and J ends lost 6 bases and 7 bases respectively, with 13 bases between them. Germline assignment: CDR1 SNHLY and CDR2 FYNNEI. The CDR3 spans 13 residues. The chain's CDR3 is CASSEQGWQPQHF. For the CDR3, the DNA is TGTGCCAGCAGCGAACAGGGCTGGCAGCCCCAGCATTTT.

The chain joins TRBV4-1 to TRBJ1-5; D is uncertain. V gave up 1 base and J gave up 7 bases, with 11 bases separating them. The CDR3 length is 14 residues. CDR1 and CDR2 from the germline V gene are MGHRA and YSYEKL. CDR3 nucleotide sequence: TGCGCCAGCAGCCAAGTGGGGTACAAACAGCCCCAGCATTTT. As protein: CASSQVGYKQPQHF.

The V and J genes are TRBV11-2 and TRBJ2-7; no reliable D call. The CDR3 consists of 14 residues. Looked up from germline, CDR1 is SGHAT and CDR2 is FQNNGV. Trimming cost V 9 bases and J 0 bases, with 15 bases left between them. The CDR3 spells CASRNRTASYEQYF. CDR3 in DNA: TGTGCCAGTCGGAATAGGACGGCCTCCTACGAGCAGTACTTC.

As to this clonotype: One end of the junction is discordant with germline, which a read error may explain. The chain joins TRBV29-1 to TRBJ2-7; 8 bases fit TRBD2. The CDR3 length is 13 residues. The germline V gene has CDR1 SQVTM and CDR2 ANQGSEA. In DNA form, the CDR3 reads TGTAGCGTCTCCCGGGGGGGAGGCTACGAGCAGTACTTC. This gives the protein CSVSRGGGYEQYF.

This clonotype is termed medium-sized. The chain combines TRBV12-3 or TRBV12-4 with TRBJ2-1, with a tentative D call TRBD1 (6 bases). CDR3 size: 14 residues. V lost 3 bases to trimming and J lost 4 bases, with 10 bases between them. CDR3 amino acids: CASSLDRIYNEQFF. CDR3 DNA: TGTGCCAGCAGTTTGGACAGAATATACAATGAGCAGTTCTTC.

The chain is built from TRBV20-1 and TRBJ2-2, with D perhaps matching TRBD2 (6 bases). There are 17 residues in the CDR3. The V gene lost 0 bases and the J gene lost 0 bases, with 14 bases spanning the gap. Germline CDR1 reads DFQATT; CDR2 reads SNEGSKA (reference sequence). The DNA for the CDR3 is TGCAGTGCTAGAGATGCGGGGACCGACACGAACACCGGGGAGCTGTTTTTT. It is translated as CSARDAGTDTNTGELFF.

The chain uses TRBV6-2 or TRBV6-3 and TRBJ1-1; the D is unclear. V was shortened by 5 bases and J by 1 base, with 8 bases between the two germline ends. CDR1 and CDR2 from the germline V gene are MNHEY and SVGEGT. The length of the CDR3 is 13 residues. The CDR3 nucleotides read TGTGCCAGCAGTCGGACCGAGAACACTGAAGCTTTCTTT. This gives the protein CASSRTENTEAFF.